This TCR beta chain comes out of a study of T-cell reconstitution after alpha-beta-depleted transplantation in children (dated by TCRdb to 2016 to 2017). Looking at the study overall: Using TCR repertoire profiling, the study followed T-cell immune reconstitution in a quantitative way in children after TCRalphabeta/CD19-depleted allogeneic hematopoietic cell transplantation.

Library method: PCR. Sequenced on an Illumina HiSeq 2500. To normalize quantification of the TCRbeta repertoire, the TCR libraries were built with molecular barcoding that relied on unique molecular identifiers. TCRdb redid the processing of the public reads, applying fastp at Q25 and MiXCR, and retained in-frame beta chains. Duplicate CDR3 protein sequences are folded into a single record with the most common DNA and genes. A total of hundreds of thousands of distinct CDR3 sequences appear in this sample, approximately 9.6% of them only once. The ten largest clones take up 10% of the sample. The CDR3 runs 15 residues from the cysteine to the phenylalanine. Only the CDR3 part of the read is kept: 45 bases, read in frame from the first base. After removal of 6 bases from V and 4 bases from J, the junction retains 10 bases not matched to a gene. The germline V gene gives CDR1 as MNHEY and CDR2 as SVGEGT.

This clonotype was seen only a few times. The clone's antigen remains unknown. Nothing much larger sits one base from this clone, and base qualities are not available. The TCR originated in a human donor who donated a stem cell graft to a child with SCID. The sequence links TRBV6-2 or TRBV6-3 to TRBJ1-1; TRBD1 fits 8 bases in the junction. Sequencing used PBMCs from the stem cell graft donor, obtained from the stem cell graft. The CDR3 region reads CASRSDREEGTEAFF. Read as DNA, the sequence is TGTGCCAGCAGATCGGACAGGGAAGAGGGCACTGAAGCTTTCTTT.